This T cell receptor beta chain was captured in a study of neurological immune-mediated disorders. In TCRdb, the 5' RACE reads were re-called with MiXCR into one record per CDR3 protein. This table holds tens of thousands of distinct CDR3 sequences, roughly 4.6% found once. Whole-study results and caveats: Levels of TCR clonal expansion peaked in HTLV-1-associated myelopathy and reached their lowest in multiple sclerosis, under those of healthy controls. Private repertoires in all groups were suggested by the finding that expanded clones across subjects shared no CDR3 amino acid sequences.

The CDR3 length is 15 residues. CDR1 and CDR2 from the germline V gene are SGHTA and FQGNSA. With V trimmed by 5 bases and J by 0 bases, 4 bases remained unmatched. The table lists this clonotype with many counts. Antigen: not known. Material for sequencing was PBMCs. The origin of this receptor is a man aged 45-65 years with multiple sclerosis. V and J are TRBV7-2 and TRBJ1-5, with 7 bases matching TRBD1. In nucleotides, the CDR3 is TGTGCCAGCAGCGAGGGACAGCATAGCAATCAGCCCCAGCATTTT. Translation gives CASSEGQHSNQPQHF.